This TCR beta chain comes out of a study of cytomegalovirus exposure and HLA in healthy donors. Notes on the study in general: Overall, roughly 170 TCR beta chains were annotated as cytomegalovirus-associated. Fewer N-insertions (relative to the approximately 700-donor mean) were reportedly seen in an Asian-associated ancestry cluster in a later analysis.

As to this clone: The antigen remains undetermined.

The study ran its PCR with 60 Vbeta and 13 Jbeta primers. TCRdb's table, derived via immunoSEQ multiplex PCR, lists solely in-frame clones and lacks some. The sample carries about 170,000 clones, around 80% recorded once. The CDR3 runs 15 residues. V was trimmed by 4 bases and J by 0 bases, leaving 9 bases between them. CDR1 and CDR2 (germline): KGHSH, LQKENI. This chain joins TRBV18 and TRBJ2-2; D ambiguous. This clonotype was obtained from a woman aged 45-65 years in good health and CMV-seropositive. Input material: PBMCs. CDR3 bases: TGTGCCAGCTCACTAGAACGCACGAACACCGGGGAGCTGTTTTTT. Protein: CASSLERTNTGELFF.